This entry features one T cell receptor beta chain sequence. Original processing methods: The authors estimated nucleated cell counts from reference gene primer amplification. The table came from immunoSEQ multiplex PCR; TCRdb's copy has only in-frame clones and leaves some out. V, J and clone size derive from that table, while D and trimming were established from the DNA sequence. The table records around 100,000 clones, about 87% of them present only once. The data belong to a study of blood T cell repertoires in COVID-19. Across the whole study: Samples came from the United States, Italy and Spain, spanning acute and convalescent COVID-19. From T cells, B-cell-depleted T cells, or PBMCs came the material, which was cDNA or gDNA.

CDR1 SGHDN and CDR2 FVKESK come from the germline V gene. Trimming removed 0 bases from V and 7 bases from J, with 15 bases in between. The CDR3 is 15 amino acids. This clonotype originated in a woman aged 30 to 39 with acute or convalescent COVID-19. Specimen: peripheral blood. The chain links TRBV14 to TRBJ1-2; tentatively, D is TRBD1 (6 bases). The chain's CDR3 is CASSQDRGWFGGYTF. CDR3 nucleotides: TGTGCCAGCAGCCAAGATAGGGGGTGGTTTGGTGGCTACACCTTC.